This entry lists 21 T cell receptor beta chains sequenced from one sample in a study of vaccination and CD4 T cells after COVID-19 (dated by TCRdb to between 2021 and 2024). The sample's treatment or condition label is to be understood as: roughly ten-day PBMC culture with coronavirus spike peptide pools or control peptides (ViraFEST assay). The library came from PCR. The sample was run on an Illumina iSeq 100. At the Johns Hopkins FTIC core, DNA from the cultured CD4+ T cells underwent TCR sequencing with the Oncomine TCR Beta short-read assay. TCRdb reran the public reads through fastp at Q25 and MiXCR, keeping productive beta chains. Identical CDR3 proteins give one entry, which carries the most common genes and DNA. The sample profile shows approximately 21,000 distinct CDR3 sequences; 45% to 50% of them were found once. Together, the top ten hold about 13% of the sample. Their specific antigens are unknown.

Sequencing was carried out using cultured CD4+ T cells from blood. Receptors originate from a human donor with COVID-19.

This clonotype came up a few times. In nucleotides, the CDR3 is TGTGCCAGCAGCCCCCAAGAGGGGAGATCACCCCTCCACTTT. Its protein product is CASSPQEGRSPLHF. This rearrangement joins TRBV7-2 to TRBJ1-6, with TRBD1 as a possible D gene (5 bases). The CDR3 has 14 residues. From germline, CDR1 is SGHTA and CDR2 FQGNSA. The V end lost 5 bases, the J end lost 10 bases, and 15 bases lay between the germline ends.

The chain joins TRBV5-1 to TRBJ2-6; tentatively, D is TRBD2 (6 bases). The CDR3 is made up of 18 amino acids. From germline, CDR1 is SGHRS and CDR2 YFSETQ. The V and J ends lost 0 bases and 0 bases respectively, with 13 bases between them. CDR3 DNA: TGCGCCAGCAGCTTGGGCACCGGGACTTTCTCTGGGGCCAACGTCCTGACTTTC. Protein sequence: CASSLGTGTFSGANVLTF.

The J gene is TRBJ2-7, the V gene TRBV28, with 9 bases identical to TRBD1. The junction had 8 bases not matched to a gene; V was cut back by 8 bases and J by 3 bases. Germline assignment: CDR1 MDHEN and CDR2 SYDVKM. The length of the CDR3 is 14 residues. CDR3 DNA sequence: TGTGCCAGCGTAACAGGGGGCCCCGACTACGAGCAGTACTTC. As protein: CASVTGGPDYEQYF. The full variable domain, rest sourced from reference TRBV28 and TRBJ2-7, is DVKVTQSSRYLVKRTGEKVFLECVQDMDHENMFWYRQDPGLGLRLIYFSYDVKMKEKGDIPEGYSVSREKKERFSLILESASTNQTSMYLCASVTGGPDYEQYFGPGTRLTVT.

This clonotype was seen a few times. The rearrangement links TRBV7-2 to TRBJ1-5; D is unresolved. CDR1 SGHTA and CDR2 FQGNSA come from the germline V gene. The CDR3 contains 13 residues. V was clipped by 4 bases and J by 4 bases, with 8 bases between them. The chain's CDR3 is CASSYTRNQPQHF. CDR3 bases: TGTGCCAGCAGCTACACCCGAAATCAGCCCCAGCATTTT.

This clonotype was counted only a few times. The chain has TRBV20-1 and TRBJ2-2, with D tentatively TRBD1 (6 bases). Germline V gene lookup returns CDR1 DFQATT and CDR2 SNEGSKA (reference sequence). Trimming stripped 0 bases from V and 6 bases from J, with 11 bases between. The CDR3 spans 14 residues. The CDR3 bases are TGCAGTGCTAGAGAAAGAGGGGGTCCCGGGGAGCTGTTTTTT. Translation: CSARERGGPGELFF.

The V call is TRBV9, the J call TRBJ2-3; 7 bases line up with TRBD1. Losses at the gene ends were 3 bases for V and 2 bases for J; bases not matched to a gene: 6. The CDR3 is 15 amino acids. Germline CDR1 SGDLS, CDR2 YYNGEE. DNA for the CDR3: TGTGCCAGCAGCGGACAAGGGACAGTCACAGATACGCAGTATTTT. As protein: CASSGQGTVTDTQYF.

This chain joins TRBV6-4 and TRBJ2-5; D is ambiguous. The V gene's germline CDR1 is MRHNA and CDR2 SNTAGT. This CDR3 is 13 amino acids long. The germline V and J ends were trimmed by 1 base and 2 bases, with 5 bases remaining between them. Here the CDR3 DNA reads TGTGCCAGCAGTGACTTGCAGCAAGAGACCCAGTACTTC. It specifies CASSDLQQETQYF.

A few counts support this clonotype. The gene calls are TRBV7-9 and TRBJ1-1; a possible D gene is TRBD1 (5 bases). V was pared by 5 bases and J by 1 base, with 14 bases between. This CDR3 spans 15 amino acids. The germline V gene encodes CDR1 SEHNR and CDR2 FQNEAQ (reference sequence). CDR3 sequence reads: CASSKWSQGNTEAFF. The CDR3 nucleotides read TGTGCCAGCAGCAAATGGAGCCAGGGGAACACTGAAGCTTTCTTT.

This clonotype has more than one count but fewer than ten. This sequence joins TRBV20-1 and TRBJ1-4, with D tentatively TRBD1 (6 bases). Trimming took off 6 bases at V and 3 bases at J, with 20 bases between the two ends. Germline loops: CDR1 DFQATT, CDR2 SNEGSKA (reference sequence). The CDR3 loop spans 16 amino acids. CDR3: CSAPVYQGLANEKLFF. The CDR3 DNA follows: TGCAGTGCCCCGGTATACCAGGGGCTCGCTAATGAAAAACTGTTTTTT.

The table lists this clonotype with a few counts. V is TRBV20-1 and J is TRBJ1-6; D uncertain. Between the trimmed V and J ends, which lost 2 bases and 8 bases, there was a span of 7 bases. Germline V CDR1 and CDR2: DFQATT, SNEGSKA (reference sequence). CDR3 size: 12 residues. CDR3 nucleotides: TGCAGTGCTAGACAGAGTGATTCACCCCTCCACTTT. Translating gives CSARQSDSPLHF.

The V call is TRBV6-5, the J call TRBJ1-2; D perhaps matches TRBD1 (5 bases). The CDR3 loop spans 16 amino acids. V was shortened by 0 bases and J by 4 bases, with 15 bases between the two germline ends. CDR1 is MNHEY and CDR2 is SVGAGI in the germline V gene. The DNA for the CDR3 is TGTGCCAGCAGTTACTCTTCCGGGCCCCAGGGCTATGGCTACACCTTC. Translation: CASSYSSGPQGYGYTF.

This chain connects TRBV10-3 to TRBJ1-1; 7 bases line up with TRBD1. The V gene end was trimmed by 6 bases and the J gene end by 0 bases; junction bases not matched to a gene: 4. The CDR3 is 14 residues long. The germline gives CDR1 ENHRY, CDR2 SYGVKD. The chain's CDR3 is CAISETGMNTEAFF. CDR3 coding DNA: TGTGCCATCAGCGAGACAGGGATGAACACTGAAGCTTTCTTT.

This clonotype was found once. The chain couples TRBV6-5 to TRBJ1-4; possible D gene TRBD1, 5 bases. Germline V gene lookup returns CDR1 MNHEY and CDR2 SVGAGI. Trimming left V 4 bases short and J 0 bases short, with 12 bases between. The CDR3 sequence is 16 residues long. CDR3 DNA sequence: TGTGCCAGCAGTTTGAACAGGCGATCAACTAATGAAAAACTGTTTTTT. Encoded protein: CASSLNRRSTNEKLFF.

This clonotype turned up a few times. The chain links TRBV19 to TRBJ1-2; no firm D call. The CDR3 consists of 9 residues. Trimming pared 11 bases from V and 8 bases from J, leaving 9 bases between. The V gene's germline CDR1 is LNHDA and CDR2 SQIVND (reference sequence). CDR3 residues: CAPLRGYTF. The CDR3 DNA is TGTGCCCCCTTGAGGGGCTACACCTTC.

J is TRBJ1-1 and V is TRBV5-4; no clear D. V was pared by 4 bases and J by 2 bases, with 15 bases between. This CDR3 is 15 amino acids long. The germline V gene encodes CDR1 SGHNT and CDR2 YYREEE (reference sequence). The CDR3: CASSLARAQNTEAFF. CDR3 sequence (DNA): TGTGCCAGCAGCCTCGCTAGGGCGCAAAACACTGAAGCTTTCTTT.

The chain links TRBV6-1 to TRBJ2-7; TRBD2 agrees at 13 bases. CDR3 size: 17 residues. Losses at the gene ends were 5 bases for V and 6 bases for J; bases not matched to a gene: 13. Germline CDR1 reads MNHNS; CDR2 reads SASEGT. CDR3 residues: CASSRTSGGKSALEQYF. DNA of the CDR3: TGTGCCAGCAGTCGGACTAGCGGGGGCAAATCGGCTCTCGAGCAGTACTTC.

This clonotype has more than one count but fewer than ten. This rearrangement joins TRBV2 to TRBJ2-7; 9 bases fit TRBD1. Germline trimming cut 7 bases from V and 6 bases from J; bases unmatched to any gene: 13. The CDR3 runs 15 residues. Germline loops: CDR1 SNHLY, CDR2 FYNNEI. The CDR3 loop reads CASTVWGTGLSEQYF. CDR3 nucleotide sequence: TGTGCCAGCACCGTATGGGGGACAGGGCTTTCCGAGCAGTACTTC.

About this clonotype: Relative to the germline gene, one junction end is altered; a read error may explain this. The chain couples TRBV6-1 to TRBJ1-5; 7 nucleotides line up with TRBD1. The germline CDR1 and CDR2 sequences are MNHNS and SASEGT. The CDR3 covers 16 residues. CDR3 coding DNA: TGTGCCAGCACTGAACCTGGCAGGGGGAGCTATCAGCCCCAGCATTTT. This encodes CASTEPGRGSYQPQHF.

This chain connects TRBV2 to TRBJ2-7; perhaps TRBD1 as D (5 bases). The CDR3 is 13 residues long. Trimming left V 5 bases short and J 0 bases short, with 8 bases between. CDR1 SNHLY and CDR2 FYNNEI come from the germline V gene. The CDR3 loop reads CASSSGISYEQYF. In DNA, the CDR3 is TGTGCCAGCAGTTCAGGGATCTCCTACGAGCAGTACTTC.

The chain's CDR3 is CASSLSAGELFF. The CDR3 DNA follows: TGTGCCAGCAGCTTGAGTGCCGGGGAGCTGTTTTTT. The chain couples TRBV7-9 to TRBJ2-2; D unresolved. V was clipped by 3 bases and J by 6 bases, with 5 bases between them. CDR1 and CDR2 (germline): SEHNR, FQNEAQ (reference sequence). This CDR3 region has 12 residues.

V and J are TRBV11-2 and TRBJ2-7; 15 positions match TRBD2. J was trimmed by 1 base and V by 1 base; bases with no gene match: 2. Germline V gene sequence: CDR1 SGHAT, CDR2 FQNNGV. This CDR3 contains 17 residues. CDR3 sequence reads: CASSLAGTSGGSYEQYF. The CDR3 nucleotides are TGTGCCAGCAGCTTAGCGGGGACTAGCGGGGGGTCCTACGAGCAGTACTTC.